The 22 T cell receptor beta chains below come from one sample, sequenced in a study of shared clonotypes between healthy human individuals. Some clones are missing from TCRdb's copy, which holds only in-frame ones; the method was immunoSEQ multiplex PCR. The sample records 400,000 to 500,000 clones, roughly 78% being singletons. The sample comprised PBMCs. Every receptor here comes from a woman in her 40s in good health. Some clones in this sample may be carry-over from other donors' samples.

The CDR3 loop reads CASSIGQGDYEQYF. CDR3 DNA: TGTGCCAGTAGTATTGGACAGGGAGACTACGAGCAGTACTTC. V and J are TRBV19 and TRBJ2-7; 8 nucleotides line up with TRBD1. V was pared by 3 bases and J by 3 bases, with 4 bases of the junction left unmatched. The CDR3 extends over 14 amino acids. Germline V gene data show CDR1 as LNHDA and CDR2 as SQIVND (reference sequence).

The chain recombines TRBV28 with TRBJ1-1; the match to TRBD1 covers 7 bases. Germline CDR1 reads MDHEN; CDR2 reads SYDVKM. With V trimmed by 8 bases and J by 1 base, 4 bases remained unmatched. This CDR3 spans 13 amino acids. The CDR3 DNA reads TGTGCCAGCGACAGGGATCCGAACACTGAAGCTTTCTTT. This encodes CASDRDPNTEAFF.

This sequence joins TRBV28 and TRBJ2-7, with D maybe TRBD1 (5 bases). Trimming left V 10 bases short and J 3 bases short, with 16 bases between. From germline, CDR1 is MDHEN and CDR2 SYDVKM. The CDR3 sequence is 13 residues long. CDR3 DNA: TGTGCCACCCAATTGGCAGGGAACTACGAGCAGTACTTC. Translation: CATQLAGNYEQYF. Full variable domain (missing parts from reference TRBV28 and TRBJ2-7): DVKVTQSSRYLVKRTGEKVFLECVQDMDHENMFWYRQDPGLGLRLIYFSYDVKMKEKGDIPEGYSVSREKKERFSLILESASTNQTSMYLCATQLAGNYEQYFGPGTRLTVT.

The V call is TRBV2, the J call TRBJ2-5; D is undetermined. Germline CDR1 reads SNHLY; CDR2 reads FYNNEI. Trimming stripped 4 bases from V and 1 base from J, with 7 bases between. This CDR3 has 13 residues. CDR3: CASSVDVQETQYF. CDR3 in DNA: TGTGCCAGCAGTGTAGATGTCCAAGAGACCCAGTACTTC.

The rearrangement links TRBV6-5 to TRBJ1-4, with D hard to call. The V gene lost 3 bases and the J gene lost 6 bases, with 8 bases spanning the gap. The germline V gene encodes CDR1 MNHEY and CDR2 SVGAGI. This CDR3 region has 13 residues. CDR3 protein: CASSYSADEKLFF. CDR3 DNA: TGTGCCAGCAGTTATTCAGCGGATGAAAAACTGTTTTTT.

CDR3 protein: CASSLEPVNTEAFF. CDR3 DNA: TGTGCCAGCAGCTTAGAGCCGGTGAACACTGAAGCTTTCTTT. The rearrangement links TRBV7-6 to TRBJ1-1, with D unresolved. The V end was cut by 1 base, the J end by 0 bases, with 6 bases between. Per germline, CDR1 SGHVS and CDR2 FNYEAQ. The CDR3 totals 14 residues.

The J gene is TRBJ2-6, the V gene TRBV4-1; TRBD1 is a possible D gene (5 bases). Trimming stripped 4 bases from V and 3 bases from J, with 16 bases between. Germline CDR1 is MGHRA and CDR2 is YSYEKL. CDR3 length equals 17 residues. In DNA, the CDR3 is TGCGCCAGCAGCCCCCGGTCCACAGGTTATGGGGCCAACGTCCTGACTTTC. This sequence encodes CASSPRSTGYGANVLTF.

In this sample, this clone turned up once. The genes are TRBV28 and TRBJ2-5, with D perhaps matching TRBD1 (6 bases). This CDR3 spans 17 amino acids. Germline values: CDR1 MDHEN, CDR2 SYDVKM. V was shortened by 3 bases and J by 1 base, with 18 bases between the two germline ends. This CDR3 reads CASSLAVGRDIQETQYF. The CDR3 DNA sequence: TGTGCCAGCAGTTTGGCGGTCGGTAGGGACATCCAAGAGACCCAGTACTTC.

V and J are TRBV7-8 and TRBJ1-2; perhaps TRBD1 as D (6 bases). Germline V gene sequence: CDR1 SGHVS, CDR2 FQNEAQ. The CDR3 has 13 amino acids. V dropped 1 base and J dropped 8 bases, with 11 bases sitting between them. CDR3 nucleotides: TGTGCCAGCAGCTTAGGGGACACTCGGGGCTACACCTTC. Its translation: CASSLGDTRGYTF.

This chain uses TRBV2 with TRBJ2-7; the D is unclear. The V gene's germline CDR1 is SNHLY and CDR2 FYNNEI. With 6 bases removed from V and 1 base from J, the gap between germline ends came to 10 bases. The length of the CDR3 is 13 residues. CDR3 in amino acids: CASRETPSYEQYF. The CDR3 DNA reads TGTGCCAGCAGGGAGACTCCTTCCTACGAGCAGTACTTC.

The J gene is TRBJ2-3, the V gene TRBV7-9; unclear D gene. CDR3 length equals 12 residues. The germline gives CDR1 SEHNR, CDR2 FQNEAQ (reference sequence). V was trimmed by 5 bases and J by 3 bases, leaving 6 bases between them. The CDR3 sequence: CASSQTTDTQYF. CDR3 coding DNA: TGTGCCAGCAGCCAGACTACAGATACGCAGTATTTT. The full variable domain, rest sourced from reference TRBV7-9 and TRBJ2-3, is DTGVSQNPRHKITKRGQNVTFRCDPISEHNRLYWYRQTLGQGPEFLTYFQNEAQLEKSRLLSDRFSAERPKGSFSTLEIQRTEQGDSAMYLCASSQTTDTQYFGPGTRLTVL.

The table lists this clone with a count of one. The rearrangement links TRBV19 to TRBJ1-3; D gene uncertain. V was shortened by 4 bases and J by 0 bases, with 13 bases between the two germline ends. The CDR3 is 16 residues long. Germline V lookup: CDR1 LNHDA, CDR2 SQIVND (reference sequence). Here the CDR3 DNA reads TGTGCCAGTAGTAGACCGAACAGAGACTCTGGAAACACCATATATTTT. Protein: CASSRPNRDSGNTIYF.

The count of this clone is one. This chain connects TRBV25-1 to TRBJ1-2; unclear D gene. V dropped 2 bases and J dropped 3 bases, with 4 bases sitting between them. Germline V gives CDR1 MGHDK, CDR2 SYGVNS. The CDR3 extends over 12 amino acids. This chain's CDR3 is CASSEHHYGYTF. The CDR3 bases are TGTGCCAGCAGTGAACACCACTATGGCTACACCTTC.

The rearrangement links TRBV5-1 to TRBJ2-1; no clear D gene. The CDR3 loop spans 11 amino acids. V shed 7 bases and J shed 9 bases, with 11 bases lying between them. Germline CDR1 reads SGHRS; CDR2 reads YFSETQ. CDR3 nucleotides: TGCGCCAGCTGTGATCAGGCTGAGCAGTTCTTC. Its translation is CASCDQAEQFF.

V gene TRBV2 combines with J gene TRBJ2-1; 7 bases map to TRBD1. Trimming took 9 bases from V and 6 from J; bases not matched to a gene: 8. CDR1 and CDR2 (germline): SNHLY, FYNNEI. The CDR3 is made up of 13 amino acids. Here the CDR3 reads CASTGDLPNEQFF. CDR3 nucleotide sequence: TGTGCCAGTACAGGGGACCTCCCCAATGAGCAGTTCTTC.

V usage is TRBV28 and J usage is TRBJ2-4; TRBD2 matches 12 bases. This CDR3 comprises 16 residues. In germline, CDR1 is MDHEN, CDR2 SYDVKM. V lost 5 bases and J lost 0; bases outside the gene matches: 2. Here the CDR3 reads CASSAGLAGAKNIQYF. For the CDR3, the DNA is TGTGCCAGCAGTGCGGGACTAGCGGGAGCCAAAAACATTCAGTACTTC. The entire variable domain, with the rest obtained from reference TRBV28 and TRBJ2-4, is as follows: DVKVTQSSRYLVKRTGEKVFLECVQDMDHENMFWYRQDPGLGLRLIYFSYDVKMKEKGDIPEGYSVSREKKERFSLILESASTNQTSMYLCASSAGLAGAKNIQYFGAGTRLSVL.

A few counts support this clone. The CDR3 reads CASSPLGWGATEAFF. CDR3 nucleotide sequence: TGTGCCAGCTCACCTCTGGGGTGGGGTGCCACTGAAGCTTTCTTT. This chain uses TRBV18 with TRBJ1-1; no firm D call. V lost 3 bases and J lost 4, with 15 bases in between. CDR3 length equals 15 residues. Germline-derived CDR1 and CDR2 are KGHSH and LQKENI.

This chain uses TRBV5-1 with TRBJ2-5, with no clear D. Germline loops: CDR1 SGHRS, CDR2 YFSETQ. There are 15 residues in the CDR3. The germline V and J ends were trimmed by 0 bases and 2 bases, with 11 bases remaining between them. CDR3 amino acids: CASSLAPAGQETQYF. The CDR3 region has the DNA TGCGCCAGCAGCTTGGCCCCGGCCGGACAAGAGACCCAGTACTTC.

The chain links TRBV18 to TRBJ2-7; 9 bases fit TRBD1. The trim removed 3 bases at V and 2 bases at J, leaving 5 bases unmatched. This CDR3 spans 15 amino acids. CDR1 and CDR2 from the germline V gene are KGHSH and LQKENI. The CDR3 DNA reads TGTGCCAGCTCACCCCGGGACAGGGCAACCTACGAGCAGTACTTC. It codes for CASSPRDRATYEQYF.

The V and J genes are TRBV5-1 and TRBJ2-2; 10 nucleotides line up with TRBD1. CDR3 length equals 17 residues. The V gene end was trimmed by 2 bases and the J gene end by 0 bases; junction bases not matched to a gene: 4. Germline assignment: CDR1 SGHRS and CDR2 YFSETQ. The CDR3 DNA sequence: TGCGCCAGCAGCTTACCGGGACAGGGGTCGAACACCGGGGAGCTGTTTTTT. Translating it yields CASSLPGQGSNTGELFF. The complete variable domain, with remaining parts taken from reference TRBV5-1 and TRBJ2-2, reads KAGVTQTPRYLIKTRGQQVTLSCSPISGHRSVSWYQQTPGQGLQFLFEYFSETQRNKGNFPGRFSGRQFSNSRSEMNVSTLELGDSALYLCASSLPGQGSNTGELFFGEGSRLTVL.

The chain carries TRBV13 and TRBJ2-7; D is undetermined. Germline CDR1 is PRHDT and CDR2 is FYEKMQ (reference sequence). Trimming cost V 2 bases and J 0 bases, with 8 bases left between them. The CDR3 is 14 residues long. CDR3 sequence (DNA): TGTGCCAGCAGCTTACTCGGAAGCTCCTACGAGCAGTACTTC. This encodes CASSLLGSSYEQYF.

This clone was recorded once. The V call is TRBV5-1, the J call TRBJ2-5; possibly TRBD1 for D (5 bases). Per the germline V gene, CDR1 is SGHRS and CDR2 is YFSETQ. The CDR3 covers 13 residues. V was clipped by 4 bases and J by 2 bases, with 9 bases between them. The CDR3 DNA reads as TGCGCCAGCAGCCCTCAGGGTCAAGAGACCCAGTACTTC. It yields the protein CASSPQGQETQYF.